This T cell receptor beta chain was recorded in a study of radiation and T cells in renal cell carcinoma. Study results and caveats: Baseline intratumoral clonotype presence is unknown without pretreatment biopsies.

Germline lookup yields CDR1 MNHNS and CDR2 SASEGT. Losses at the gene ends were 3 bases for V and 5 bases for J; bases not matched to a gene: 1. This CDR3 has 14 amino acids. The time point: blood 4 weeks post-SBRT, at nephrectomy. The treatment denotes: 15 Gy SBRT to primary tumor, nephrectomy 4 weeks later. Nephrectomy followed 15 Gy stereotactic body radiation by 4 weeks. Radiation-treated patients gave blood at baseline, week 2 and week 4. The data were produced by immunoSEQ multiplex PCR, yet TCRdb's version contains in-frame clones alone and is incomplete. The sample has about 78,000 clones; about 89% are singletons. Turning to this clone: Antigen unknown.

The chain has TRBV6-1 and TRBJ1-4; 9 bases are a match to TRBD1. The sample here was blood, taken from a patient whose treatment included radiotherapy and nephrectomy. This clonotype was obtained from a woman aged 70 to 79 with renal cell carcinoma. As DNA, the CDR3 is TGTGCCAGCAGTGAGGGGACAGGGAATGAAAAACTGTTTTTT. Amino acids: CASSEGTGNEKLFF.